The clone carrying this T cell receptor (beta chain) was seen just once. The CDR3 has 14 amino acids. Trimming left V 7 bases short and J 4 bases short, with 16 bases between. The V gene's germline CDR1 is LNHDA and CDR2 SQIVND (reference sequence). These data originate in a study of blood T cell repertoires in COVID-19. Whole-study context: Samples of COVID-19 (acute and convalescent) were obtained from the United States, Italy and Spain. PBMCs, B-cell-depleted T cells, or T cells were the source of the cDNA or gDNA that made up the material.

Recruits, aged roughly 18 to 100 years, lived in 24 US areas. Source study methods: Using reference gene primer amplification, nucleated cell counts were estimated. The method was immunoSEQ multiplex PCR; TCRdb's version includes in-frame clones alone and lacks a portion of them. V, J and clone size are those of that table, while D and trimming were read from the DNA. The table records some 380,000 clones, 88% of them present only once. Sequencing used PBMCs or T cells enriched from blood (not recorded which). The chain recombines TRBV19 with TRBJ1-2, with a weak D call TRBD1 (5 bases). This receptor was identified in a woman between 40 and 50 years old with acute COVID-19. The CDR3 DNA reads as TGTGCCAGTAAGGAAGGGGATCTTGTCTATGGCTACACCTTC. Its protein product is CASKEGDLVYGYTF.